A single sample gave rise to the 4 T cell receptor beta chains below, sequenced in a study of beta chain features in type 1 diabetes. The entirety of the isolated RNA underwent reverse transcription, so expressed TCRB transcripts were sequenced. Profiling relied on immunoSEQ multiplex PCR, and the TCRdb table lists in-frame clones only, not all of them. Here the sample spans 300,000 or so clones, roughly 8% being singletons. Sequencing used central memory CD4+ T cells from blood. The receptor set was obtained from a young woman in good health.

This clone occurred once. This sequence joins TRBV6-1 and TRBJ1-1, with no clear D. Trimming took off 1 base at V and 0 bases at J, with 6 bases between the two ends. Germline V gives CDR1 MNHNS, CDR2 SASEGT. This CDR3 has 14 amino acids. The CDR3 nucleotides read TGTGCCAGCAGTGAAGTCGACGTGAACACTGAAGCTTTCTTT. As protein: CASSEVDVNTEAFF.

This clone appeared a few times. In DNA, the CDR3 is TGTGCCAGCAGCTTAGCAGGGGGTAACTACGAGCAGTACTTC. It translates to CASSLAGGNYEQYF. This chain links TRBV7-2 with TRBJ2-7; D possibly corresponds to TRBD1 (6 bases). Trimming pared 0 bases from V and 3 bases from J, leaving 9 bases between. This CDR3 has 14 amino acids. CDR1 is SGHTA, CDR2 FQGNSA, per germline.

This clone has a handful of counts. In nucleotides, the CDR3 is TGTGCCAGTAGTATAGAAGCCTCCTACGAGCAGTACTTC. Its protein product is CASSIEASYEQYF. The rearrangement uses TRBV19 and TRBJ2-7, with D hard to call. Looked up from germline, CDR1 is LNHDA and CDR2 is SQIVND (reference sequence). Trimming took 0 bases from V and 0 from J, leaving 3 bases between them. CDR3 length: 13 amino acids.

This clone was seen a handful of times. The chain joins TRBV28 to TRBJ1-2, with TRBD1 as a possible D gene (6 bases). Germline CDR1 reads MDHEN; CDR2 reads SYDVKM. Deletions cut 6 bases from V and 8 bases from J, with 19 bases between. This CDR3 is built from 14 residues. CDR3 protein: CASSPQGLARGYTF. CDR3 DNA sequence: TGTGCCAGCAGCCCACAGGGATTGGCTCGGGGCTACACCTTC.